These 29 T cell receptor beta chains were sequenced from one sample in a study of identical twins. TCRdb re-called the 5' RACE reads with MiXCR, one entry per CDR3 protein. The sample consists of under 300,000 distinct CDR3 sequences, over 12% of them appearing once. The sample consisted of memory (CD45RO+) T cells sorted from blood. These receptors all come from a woman aged 18-30 years in good health.

DNA of the CDR3: TGCAGTGCTGTGGGCGGAGCCACAGATACGCAGTATTTT. Residues: CSAVGGATDTQYF. The chain joins TRBV20-1 to TRBJ2-3, with unresolved D. This CDR3 has 13 residues. Germline V gene lookup returns CDR1 DFQATT and CDR2 SNEGSKA (reference sequence). The V end lost 5 bases, the J end lost 2 bases, and 11 bases lay between the germline ends.

The rearrangement uses TRBV6-5 and TRBJ1-5; 7 bases align to TRBD1. The length of the CDR3 is 16 residues. With 0 bases clipped from V and 0 bases from J, the junction kept 2 bases outside the gene matches. Looked up from germline, CDR1 is MNHEY and CDR2 is SVGAGI. The chain's CDR3 is CASSYSGTVSNQPQHF. As DNA, the CDR3 is TGTGCCAGCAGTTACTCCGGGACAGTTAGCAATCAGCCCCAGCATTTT.

The chain employs TRBV5-1 and TRBJ2-2; D is possibly TRBD2 (5 bases). The CDR3 contains 14 residues. The V gene's germline CDR1 is SGHRS and CDR2 YFSETQ. The V gene lost 5 bases and the J gene lost 1 base, with 9 bases spanning the gap. CDR3 nucleotide sequence: TGCGCCAGCAGGAGGGAGTGGAACACCGGGGAGCTGTTTTTT. It specifies CASRREWNTGELFF.

This chain links TRBV20-1 with TRBJ1-5; 7 bases are shared with TRBD1. CDR3 length: 19 amino acids. V lost 3 bases and J lost 1; bases outside the gene matches: 18. Germline CDR1 reads DFQATT; CDR2 reads SNEGSKA (reference sequence). CDR3 loop: CSARDPGQGGFWSNQPQHF. CDR3 in DNA: TGCAGTGCTAGGGACCCTGGGCAGGGGGGGTTTTGGAGCAATCAGCCCCAGCATTTT.

There are many counts of this clonotype. The junction shows a germline mismatch at one end, possibly a read error. V gene TRBV3-1 combines with J gene TRBJ2-2; D perhaps matches TRBD2 (5 bases). This CDR3 has 14 residues. Germline V gene data show CDR1 as LGHDT and CDR2 as YNNKEL (reference sequence). The DNA of the CDR3 is TGTGCCAGCAGCCAAGAGACTAACACCGGGGAGCTGTTCTTT. Its protein product is CASSQETNTGELFF.

This clonotype has more than one count but fewer than ten. The CDR3 loop reads CASSLPSGSEQYF. For the CDR3, the DNA is TGTGCCAGCAGCTTACCTAGCGGGAGCGAGCAGTACTTC. The chain links TRBV5-6 to TRBJ2-7; 10 nucleotides agree with TRBD2. Germline V gene sequence: CDR1 SGHDT, CDR2 YYEEEE. The CDR3 sequence is 13 residues long. V dropped 2 bases and J dropped 6; count of bases not matched to a gene: 2. Full variable domain (remainder filled in from reference TRBV5-6 and TRBJ2-7): DAGVTQSPTHLIKTRGQQVTLRCSPKSGHDTVSWYQQALGQGPQFIFQYYEEEERQRGNFPDRFSGHQFPNYSSELNVNALLLGDSALYLCASSLPSGSEQYFGPGTRLTVT.

The rearrangement uses TRBV5-1 and TRBJ1-2; D ambiguous. The CDR3 is 12 residues long. Trimming stripped 0 bases from V and 7 bases from J, with 7 bases between. From germline, CDR1 is SGHRS and CDR2 YFSETQ. CDR3 DNA: TGCGCCAGCAGCTTGGACTTGCTTGGCTACACCTTC. It specifies CASSLDLLGYTF.

A few counts support this clonotype. V is TRBV4-3 and J is TRBJ1-1, with TRBD1 matching 7 bases. The CDR3 is 16 residues long. Germline loops: CDR1 LGHNA, CDR2 YSLEER. J gave up 5 bases and V 0 bases, and 9 bases lay outside the gene matches. The CDR3 protein is CASSQDRAGGSTEAFF. Written as DNA, the CDR3 is TGCGCCAGCAGCCAAGATCGGGCAGGGGGGAGTACTGAAGCTTTCTTT.

This clonotype appeared many times. The chain has TRBV20-1 and TRBJ1-5; TRBD1 aligns across 8 bases. CDR3 length equals 13 residues. V gave up 0 bases and J gave up 6 bases; unmatched junction bases: 1. CDR1 is DFQATT, CDR2 SNEGSKA, per germline (reference sequence). The CDR3 reads CSARDQGAQPQHF. The CDR3 DNA is TGCAGTGCTAGAGATCAGGGGGCTCAGCCCCAGCATTTT.

In this sample, this clonotype turned up many times. The junction differs from germline at one of its ends, possibly a read error. The rearrangement links TRBV2 to TRBJ1-2; 7 nucleotides agree with TRBD1. Germline V gives CDR1 SNHLY, CDR2 FYNNEI. The CDR3 sequence is 12 residues long. Written as DNA, the CDR3 is TGTGCCAGCAGAGAAGACAGGGAGGTCTACACCTTC. Its protein is CASREDREVYTF.

The V gene is TRBV18, the J gene TRBJ1-2; D is unclear. V was trimmed by 3 bases and J by 3 bases, leaving 11 bases between them. The CDR3 consists of 14 residues. CDR1 KGHSH and CDR2 LQKENI come from the germline V gene. CDR3 in DNA: TGTGCCAGCTCACCCTCTAGGGCCGACTATGGCTACACCTTC. Its protein product is CASSPSRADYGYTF.

This clonotype was observed a handful of times. The CDR3 sequence is CASSLWGGGSSYNEQFF. CDR3 coding DNA: TGTGCCAGCAGTTTATGGGGTGGCGGGAGCTCCTACAATGAGCAGTTCTTC. The J gene is TRBJ2-1, the V gene TRBV6-5, with TRBD2 matching 7 bases. J lost 0 bases, V lost 4 bases, and 9 bases had no gene match. From germline, CDR1 is MNHEY and CDR2 SVGAGI. The CDR3 is made up of 17 amino acids.

The sample holds a few counts of this clonotype. This chain joins TRBV29-1 and TRBJ2-1; the match to TRBD1 covers 7 bases. The ends lost 7 bases at V and 5 bases at J; junction bases unmatched: 5. This CDR3 is 12 amino acids long. Germline assignment: CDR1 SQVTM and CDR2 ANQGSEA. The CDR3 loop is CSGGQLNNEQFF. The CDR3, as DNA: TGCAGCGGGGGACAGCTAAACAATGAGCAGTTCTTC.

V usage is TRBV5-1 and J usage is TRBJ2-7, with D hard to call. V dropped 5 bases and J dropped 0 bases, with 3 bases sitting between them. CDR3 length: 11 residues. The germline gives CDR1 SGHRS, CDR2 YFSETQ. In DNA, the CDR3 is TGCGCCAGCAGGGACTCCTACGAGCAGTACTTC. This codes for CASRDSYEQYF.

This clonotype was observed at least ten times. The genes are TRBV29-1 and TRBJ2-5; 8 bases are shared with TRBD1. The V gene end was trimmed by 4 bases and the J gene end by 5 bases; junction bases not matched to a gene: 9. The CDR3 loop spans 14 amino acids. Germline values: CDR1 SQVTM, CDR2 ANQGSEA. CDR3 loop: CSVGFRGRTETQYF. The CDR3 DNA sequence: TGCAGCGTTGGTTTCAGGGGGCGGACGGAGACCCAGTACTTC.

This clonotype was seen more than once but under ten times. The chain joins TRBV28 to TRBJ2-7; 13 bases align to TRBD2. The CDR3 is 15 residues long. CDR1 is MDHEN and CDR2 is SYDVKM in the germline V gene. Germline trimming cut 1 base from V and 5 bases from J; bases unmatched to any gene: 2. The CDR3 DNA reads as TGTGCCAGCAGTTTATTGACTAGCGGGAGGCACGAGCAGTACTTC. This translates into CASSLLTSGRHEQYF.

This clonotype has just a few counts. The chain uses TRBV2 and TRBJ1-1; D gene uncertain. V was pared by 9 bases and J by 4 bases, with 18 bases between. Germline V gene lookup returns CDR1 SNHLY and CDR2 FYNNEI. The CDR3 runs to 14 residues. CDR3: CARQRSEEGTEAFF. The CDR3 DNA reads as TGTGCCAGGCAGAGGTCTGAGGAGGGCACTGAAGCTTTCTTT.

The genes are TRBV7-9 and TRBJ2-5; a possible D gene is TRBD2 (6 bases). V dropped 1 base and J dropped 5 bases, with 17 bases sitting between them. Germline lookup yields CDR1 SEHNR and CDR2 FQNEAQ (reference sequence). This CDR3 region has 16 residues. The DNA of the CDR3 is TGTGCCAGCAGCTTAGGGGCGGGGTTTTCATGGGAGACCCAGTACTTC. This sequence encodes CASSLGAGFSWETQYF.

This clonotype came up many times. The chain recombines TRBV20-1 with TRBJ1-2; D is perhaps TRBD1 (5 bases). Trimming removed 5 bases from V and 8 bases from J, with 27 bases in between. CDR3 length: 16 residues. CDR1 is DFQATT, CDR2 SNEGSKA, per germline (reference sequence). Written as DNA, the CDR3 is TGCAGTGCTCCCTCCACCATGGCAGGGTTAGGAAAAGGCTACACCTTC. Its protein product is CSAPSTMAGLGKGYTF.

The V call is TRBV3-1, the J call TRBJ1-6; D ambiguous. The germline V and J ends were trimmed by 2 bases and 8 bases, with 13 bases remaining between them. CDR3 size: 15 residues. The germline V gene has CDR1 LGHDT and CDR2 YNNKEL (reference sequence). The CDR3 region is CASSQNPSGDSPLHF. CDR3 sequence (DNA): TGTGCCAGCAGCCAAAATCCCTCCGGGGATTCACCCCTCCACTTT.

This clonotype has a handful of counts. The CDR3 region is CASSLPGSPLHF. The DNA for the CDR3 is TGTGCCAGCAGCTTACCGGGTTCACCCCTCCACTTT. V gene TRBV11-3 combines with J gene TRBJ1-6; D uncertain. The CDR3 has 12 residues. From germline, CDR1 is SGHNT and CDR2 YENEEA. The V end was cut by 2 bases, the J end by 9 bases, with 5 bases between.

The rearrangement uses TRBV11-2 and TRBJ2-7; D not certain. Germline V gives CDR1 SGHAT, CDR2 FQNNGV. The CDR3 runs to 14 residues. Deletions cut 0 bases from V and 7 bases from J, with 13 bases between. The DNA of the CDR3 is TGTGCCAGCAGCTTAGAGGCAGTTGAGAAGGAGCAGTACTTC. Amino acids: CASSLEAVEKEQYF. Using reference TRBV11-2 and TRBJ2-7 for the parts outside the CDR3, the full variable domain is EAGVAQSPRYKIIEKRQSVAFWCNPISGHATLYWYQQILGQGPKLLIQFQNNGVVDDSQLPKDRFSAERLKGVDSTLKIQPAKLEDSAVYLCASSLEAVEKEQYFGPGTRLTVT.

This clonotype was seen a few times. This chain links TRBV6-1 with TRBJ2-2, with TRBD2 identical over 15 bases. The V segment lost 5 bases and the J segment 7 bases; nucleotides outside the gene matches: 8. From germline, CDR1 is MNHNS and CDR2 SASEGT. The CDR3 length is 17 residues. The CDR3 loop is CASSRTSGRAVGGELFF. The CDR3 bases are TGTGCCAGCAGTCGGACTAGCGGGAGGGCCGTAGGCGGGGAGCTGTTTTTT.

This clonotype appeared a few times. The CDR3 protein is CASSYSRLDPYNEQFF. CDR3 bases: TGTGCCAGCAGTTACTCACGACTAGATCCCTACAATGAGCAGTTCTTC. The V gene is TRBV6-2 or TRBV6-3, the J gene TRBJ2-1; TRBD2 might be the D (6 bases). This CDR3 has 16 residues. The germline V gene encodes CDR1 MNHEY and CDR2 SVGEGT. V gave up 0 bases and J gave up 2 bases, with 11 bases separating them.

This clonotype was detected only a few times. V is TRBV9 and J is TRBJ2-7; a weak D match, TRBD2 (5 bases). The germline V gene encodes CDR1 SGDLS and CDR2 YYNGEE. The V and J ends lost 1 base and 3 bases respectively, with 8 bases between them. This CDR3 has 13 residues. CDR3 bases: TGTGCCAGCAGCGTATCCACTAGCTACGAGCAGTACTTC. Translated, it gives CASSVSTSYEQYF. Full variable domain (outside the CDR3, taken from reference TRBV9 and TRBJ2-7): DSGVTQTPKHLITATGQRVTLRCSPRSGDLSVYWYQQSLDQGLQFLIQYYNGEERAKGNILERFSAQQFPDLHSELNLSSLELGDSALYFCASSVSTSYEQYFGPGTRLTVT.

This clonotype has just a few counts. V is TRBV29-1 and J is TRBJ2-1, with 7 bases lining up with TRBD2. The CDR3 covers 14 residues. Germline trimming cut 3 bases from V and 0 bases from J; bases unmatched to any gene: 2. Germline lookup yields CDR1 SQVTM and CDR2 ANQGSEA. CDR3 protein: CSVERGSSYNEQFF. The CDR3 coding sequence is TGCAGCGTTGAGCGGGGGAGCTCCTACAATGAGCAGTTCTTC.

V is TRBV29-1 and J is TRBJ2-1; 10 bases map to TRBD2. Trimming removed 7 bases from V and 5 bases from J; junction bases left unmatched: 8. Germline CDR1 and CDR2: SQVTM and ANQGSEA. The CDR3 contains 14 residues. CDR3: CSAKAGGPNNEQFF. CDR3 nucleotides: TGCAGCGCTAAAGCGGGAGGGCCCAACAATGAGCAGTTCTTC.

This clonotype showed up many times. The V and J genes are TRBV5-1 and TRBJ2-1; no reliable D call. In germline, CDR1 is SGHRS, CDR2 YFSETQ. This CDR3 comprises 14 residues. The ends were cut back, 8 bases at V and 4 bases at J, with 16 bases in the middle. The CDR3 DNA is TGCGCCAGTAAAAGTACCGACTCGTACAATGAGCAGTTCTTC. Amino acid sequence: CASKSTDSYNEQFF.

V is TRBV7-9 and J is TRBJ2-1, with 10 bases identical to TRBD2. The germline gives CDR1 SEHNR, CDR2 FQNEAQ (reference sequence). This CDR3 contains 15 residues. The ends lost 5 bases at V and 6 bases at J; junction bases unmatched: 7. The CDR3 spells CASSPPSGSGNEQFF. The CDR3 coding sequence is TGTGCCAGCAGCCCCCCTAGCGGGAGTGGCAATGAGCAGTTCTTC.